What follows describes a single T cell receptor (beta chain). This clone showed up just once. Its target antigen remains unknown. Within one base of it there is no much larger clone, and no base qualities were kept. The germline V end is reduced by 0 bases and the J end by 0 bases; junction bases left unmatched: 4. CDR1 is given as SGHVS and CDR2 as FQNEAQ, both from the germline V gene. From cysteine to phenylalanine, the CDR3 is 18 amino acids long. Only the CDR3 DNA stays, 54 bases, in frame from base 1. The cohort was made up of 500 to 850 healthy bone marrow donors. All cohort members were sampled while nominally healthy, although unrecorded immune exposures were likely present. The donor was CMV seronegative and was included in the group of 352 seronegative cohort members. Every donor gave a peripheral blood sample, and the peripheral blood mononuclear cells from that sample were used for TCR beta sequencing. Genomic DNA was extracted from the blood cell samples with the Qiagen DNeasy Blood Extraction Kit.

This record comes from a study of cytomegalovirus exposure and HLA in healthy donors listed by TCRdb under 2017. Background on the whole study: An earlier analysis of 587 of the donors reported around 280 Gb of sequence data and 100 million to 120 million unique TCR beta sequences obtained from around 190 million T cells. Roughly 300 gigabases of sequencing data and approximately 85 million unique TCR sequences were included in an early release covering around 650 HLA-typed donors. The genetic ancestry cluster associated with self-reported Caucasian donors included about four fifths of the 350 to 500 genotyped donors. The study aimed to test whether signatures of past pathogen exposure could be identified by cataloging public T cell receptors. Using immunosequencing, the study profiled T cell repertoires from about 650 subjects and related those repertoires to cytomegalovirus serostatus. Besides the first cohort of some 670 subjects, a separate validation cohort made up of roughly 120 different subjects was used. High-throughput TCR immunosequencing, statistical association of individual TCRs with disease status, and machine learning were combined to predict cytomegalovirus infection status. A later analysis re-analyzed previously published TCR beta repertoires from about 600 donors and added high-resolution HLA genotyping to study TCR occurrence patterns. Rather than drawing on any new phenotypic data, the later analysis identified candidate immune exposures from TCR beta sequences and the way those sequences occurred across donors. An earlier analysis of approximately 630 of the donors applied high-throughput TCR beta sequencing to assess whether each TCR beta V gene segment acted as functional or pseudogenic. Alongside the repertoire data, information on donor age, sex, ethnicity and CMV serostatus was compiled. A later genetic analysis took genome-wide SNP genotypes for about 65% of the 666 donors and used that subset as a discovery cohort. Every discovery cohort repertoire had been produced on one sequencing platform. Class I and class II HLA loci were covered by the typing at four-digit resolution. The number of typed donors differed by locus: roughly 620-640 for A, B, C, DRB1 and DQB1; 500 to 550 for DQA1; around 610 for DPA1; and 400 to 480 for DPB1. Because of strong linkage in the cohort, roughly five DR-DQ haplotypes were treated as single units for association and clustering. Among some 400 genotyped donors of the cohort, an average of about 240,000 unique TCR beta nucleotide sequences was sequenced per donor, of which approximately 18% were non-productive.

The library relied on the immunoSEQ multiplex PCR assay. For the multiplex PCR, a mixture combining 60 forward primers for TCR Vbeta segments and 13 reverse primers for TCR Jbeta segments was used. The CDR3 region of rearranged TCR beta genes was amplified from genomic DNA by a multiplex PCR assay. The Illumina HiSeq System was used to sequence the amplified TCR beta libraries as 87-base-pair reads. The study's processing was this. Across the 700 or so repertoires, a later analysis counted 60 million to 90 million unique TCR beta chains, approximately 10 million of which were shared by at least two donors. A nearest-neighbor algorithm error-corrected the raw reads and collapsed the reads into unique sequences, merging closely related sequences to remove PCR and sequencing errors. V, D and J gene segments were assigned by aligning CDR3 sequences to IMGT reference sequences. For a sequence to be retained, a match of at least six nucleotides was required to both a V gene segment and a J gene segment. Rearrangements were classified as productive when the CDR3 lacked stop codons and remained in frame with V and J, and all other rearrangements were classified as non-productive. Following IMGT convention, CDR3 was defined as the stretch from the second conserved V-encoded cysteine up to the conserved J-encoded phenylalanine. The earlier analysis of 450 to 750 of the donors excluded any sequence lacking an unambiguous match to a single V gene segment. An earlier analysis of several hundred of the donors called V segments functional above 56.7% productive rearrangements and segregating when the between-donor standard deviation exceeded 5%. A statistical classification framework was developed to diagnose cytomegalovirus status using the catalog of TCR beta chain sequences. V and J gene assignment, in a later analysis, came from comparing TCR nucleotide sequences with IMGT/GENE-DB human TR gene sequences. A later analysis assigned CDR3 sequences and most-parsimonious VDJ recombination scenarios with the TCRdist pipeline. In a later analysis, each TCR beta chain was defined by its CDR3 amino acid sequence together with its V-gene family, and reads without a unique V-gene family were excluded. A later analysis removed 500 to 600 highly shared, low-generation-probability nucleotide sequences to deal with suspected cross-contamination and a sequencing artifact. For each public chain, a later analysis derived a clonal expansion index from normalized ranks of inferred template counts within each repertoire. In a later analysis, generation probabilities were computed with a VDJ recombination model fitted to out-of-frame rearrangements, and the resulting probabilities were checked against IGoR. Hypergeometric tests were used in a later analysis to score TCR-TCR, TCR-HLA and TCR-CMV co-occurrence, with a repertoire-size bias correction applied to the TCR pairs. False discovery rates were estimated in a later analysis by permuting HLA or CMV assignments 20 times. In a later analysis, co-occurring TCRs were grouped using DBSCAN, and TCRdist sequence similarity was added for clustering within HLA-allele-positive subsets. For co-occurrence clustering, repertoires with fewer than 30,000 or more than 120,000 public chains were excluded, along with about five repertoires with anomalous nucleotide sharing. The table comes from immuneACCESS by way of TCRdb, which keeps in-frame sequences with V and J called. Part of the clones is missing from these tables; in studies checked, under half for an unresolved V gene and the rest for unknown reasons. V and J calls and clone size are those listed in that table; D and trimming were worked out from the DNA. The sample table lists approximately 120,000 clones, 81% of them with a count of one. Of the sample, more than 2% is held by the ten largest clones.

Beyond this particular receptor, the publication reports: It was suggested by the authors that the approach could potentially be generalized to other disease states and immunological phenotypes. In an earlier analysis of around 600 of the donors, most TCR beta V segments appeared in productive rearrangements about 90% or about 30% of the time, broadly matching IMGT annotations. While some public TCRs were present in many individuals, most TCR sequences turned up only very rarely across donors. A later genetic analysis reported fewer N-insertions in productive TCRs among donors in an Asian-associated ancestry cluster than the roughly 700-donor mean. The only immune exposure information available for the cohort was CMV serostatus. When HLA alleles, especially DR and DQ, strongly co-occurred, attributing TCR associations to individual alleles was difficult. At a false discovery rate of 0.05, a later analysis linked approximately 18,000 TCR beta sequences to specific HLA alleles. The study gave a list of over 150 TCR beta chains associated with cytomegalovirus. In both the original and validation cohorts, the classifier was reported to diagnose cytomegalovirus status with high specificity and sensitivity. A further reported finding was that TCR beta sequences accurately predicted the HLA-A and HLA-B alleles for most subjects in the first cohort. Only TCR beta chains were sequenced in this cohort, and the absence of alpha or paired-chain data limited detectable features. Some IMGT-functional V segments, including TRBV6-2 and TRBV6-3, could not be told apart with the 87-base-pair reads, so those segments were excluded. A few of the identified cytomegalovirus-associated TCR beta chains were confirmed in vitro to be specific for cytomegalovirus antigens. A later analysis found that TCR association rates varied across HLA loci, with DRB1 alleles showing the most associated TCRs and HLA-C alleles the fewest. In a later analysis, HLA-associated TCR beta chains showed more clonal expansion and lower generation probabilities than non-associated chains that were equally common. V-gene and J-gene trimming of TCR beta chains was associated with a missense DCLRE1C variant in a later genetic analysis, and the association was replicated in an independent cohort. HLA typing was unavailable for some donors at each locus, so association tests used only the typed subset. Several of the top co-occurrence clusters appeared to be linked to parvovirus B19, influenza, CMV and Epstein-Barr virus, according to a later analysis. Sequencing depth was assumed to be roughly uniform across donors in the presence/absence analyses, though that assumption may not hold. Most CMV-associated TCR beta chains appeared to be HLA-restricted in a later analysis, and the HLA associations seemed to be driven largely by CMV exposure. The earlier analysis of 587 of the donors excluded some 15 rarely observed V segments, including chromosome 9 orphons, because counts were too low. The sequencing pipeline was judged likely to have produced a cluster of highly shared sequence variants as a technical artifact. Linkage disequilibrium might explain the correlated functional status among segregating V segments, but an unknown experimental factor could not be ruled out.

Sequenced input: PBMCs. This receptor was identified in a young woman in good health and CMV-seronegative. The V gene is TRBV7-8 and the J gene is TRBJ2-6; 8 junctional bases match TRBD1. The bases read TGTGCCAGCAGCTTAGCGGGACAGGCGGGCTCTGGGGCCAACGTCCTGACTTTC. Translated, it reads CASSLAGQAGSGANVLTF.